These 21 T cell receptor beta chains originate from one sample sequenced in a study of T cells after yellow fever vaccination. One entry per CDR3 protein results from TCRdb running MiXCR on the 5' RACE reads. The table lists under 500,000 distinct CDR3 sequences, approximately 19% of them singletons, with over 15% in the top ten. The input for sequencing was PBMCs, taken before the yellow fever booster vaccination. Source of these receptors: a man younger than 35 who received the YFV17D yellow fever vaccine.

The chain uses TRBV9 and TRBJ2-4; D is ambiguous. V was clipped by 4 bases and J by 13 bases, with 18 bases between them. This CDR3 region has 13 residues. Germline CDR1 SGDLS, CDR2 YYNGEE. CDR3 in amino acids: CASSLGLGRHQYF. The CDR3 bases are TGTGCCAGCAGCCTAGGTCTGGGCCGCCACCAGTACTTC.

This clonotype was found many times. The J gene is TRBJ2-3, the V gene TRBV20-1, with 15 bases aligning to TRBD2. Germline assignment: CDR1 DFQATT and CDR2 SNEGSKA (reference sequence). Germline trimming cut 6 bases from V and 7 bases from J; bases unmatched to any gene: 5. The CDR3 length is 14 residues. CDR3 sequence: CSARTSGGANTQYF. CDR3 coding DNA: TGCAGTGCCCGGACTAGCGGGGGGGCAAATACGCAGTATTTT.

The table lists this clonotype with many counts. This sequence joins TRBV7-2 and TRBJ2-3; no clear D gene. Germline V gene sequence: CDR1 SGHTA, CDR2 FQGNSA. This CDR3 contains 13 residues. The V end was cut by 3 bases, the J end by 2 bases, with 6 bases between. CDR3 coding DNA: TGTGCCAGCAGCTTGGGCCCCACAGATACGCAGTATTTT. Translating it yields CASSLGPTDTQYF. The variable domain in full, with the rest retrieved from reference TRBV7-2 and TRBJ2-3, is GAGVSQSPSNKVTEKGKDVELRCDPISGHTALYWYRQSLGQGLEFLIYFQGNSAPDKSGLPSDRFSAERTGGSVSTLTIQRTQQEDSAVYLCASSLGPTDTQYFGPGTRLTVL.

This chain uses TRBV18 with TRBJ1-1; D call uncertain. V dropped 3 bases and J dropped 1 base, with 12 bases sitting between them. The CDR3 has 15 amino acids. Germline CDR1 reads KGHSH; CDR2 reads LQKENI. The CDR3 sequence is CASSPDQAPNTEAFF. The CDR3 DNA sequence: TGTGCCAGCTCACCGGACCAGGCCCCGAACACTGAAGCTTTCTTT. The variable domain in full, with the rest retrieved from reference TRBV18 and TRBJ1-1, is NAGVMQNPRHLVRRRGQEARLRCSPMKGHSHVYWYRQLPEEGLKFMVYLQKENIIDESGMPKERFSAEFPKEGPSILRIQQVVRGDSAAYFCASSPDQAPNTEAFFGQGTRLTVV.

The chain combines TRBV6-5 with TRBJ2-7; D is undetermined. The CDR3 runs 12 residues. The germline V and J ends were trimmed by 2 bases and 6 bases, with 8 bases remaining between them. The germline V gene has CDR1 MNHEY and CDR2 SVGAGI. CDR3 sequence: CASSYDGFEQYV. CDR3 nucleotide sequence: TGTGCCAGCAGTTACGACGGGTTCGAGCAGTACGTC.

The genes are TRBV5-1 and TRBJ2-3; TRBD2 matches at 8 bases. Germline V gene lookup returns CDR1 SGHRS and CDR2 YFSETQ. With 4 bases clipped from V and 0 bases from J, the junction kept 7 bases outside the gene matches. This CDR3 region has 16 residues. The CDR3 protein is CASSPRGGTSTDTQYF. CDR3 nucleotide sequence: TGCGCCAGCAGCCCCCGGGGGGGCACTAGCACAGATACGCAGTATTTT.

This clonotype came up a few times. The V and J genes are TRBV6-5 and TRBJ2-7; 7 nucleotides line up with TRBD1. Germline CDR1 and CDR2: MNHEY and SVGAGI. Trimming removed 6 bases from V and 1 base from J; junction bases left unmatched: 6. The CDR3 runs to 14 residues. CDR3 nucleotide sequence: TGTGCCAGCAGGACCGGGACAGCTTCCTACGAGCAGTACTTC. Protein: CASRTGTASYEQYF.

The J gene is TRBJ1-5, the V gene TRBV27; D ambiguous. V shed 3 bases and J shed 6 bases, with 6 bases lying between them. The CDR3 runs 12 residues. Germline V CDR1 and CDR2: MNHEY, SMNVEV (reference sequence). The CDR3 region has the DNA TGTGCCAGCAGTTTTTTTGGTCAGCCCCAGCATTTT. Its protein product is CASSFFGQPQHF.

The gene calls are TRBV4-3 and TRBJ2-3; perhaps TRBD2 as D (5 bases). CDR3 length: 14 amino acids. CDR1 and CDR2 from the germline V gene are LGHNA and YSLEER. V was shortened by 2 bases and J by 7 bases, with 13 bases between the two germline ends. DNA of the CDR3: TGCGCCAGCAGCCAATCCTATCGGACTTATACGCAGTATTTT. Residues: CASSQSYRTYTQYF.

The chain recombines TRBV11-2 with TRBJ2-1; tentatively, D is TRBD2 (7 bases). Germline lookup yields CDR1 SGHAT and CDR2 FQNNGV. V was cut by 10 bases and J by 2 bases, with 15 bases left in between. This CDR3 spans 14 amino acids. CDR3 protein: CATQLGGAYNEQFF. The CDR3 bases are TGTGCCACCCAATTAGGGGGGGCCTACAATGAGCAGTTCTTC. Combining the CDR3 with reference TRBV11-2 and TRBJ2-1 gives the whole variable domain EAGVAQSPRYKIIEKRQSVAFWCNPISGHATLYWYQQILGQGPKLLIQFQNNGVVDDSQLPKDRFSAERLKGVDSTLKIQPAKLEDSAVYLCATQLGGAYNEQFFGPGTRLTVL.

The count of this clonotype is one. V is TRBV20-1 and J is TRBJ2-6, with D unresolved. CDR1 is DFQATT, CDR2 SNEGSKA, per germline (reference sequence). V was pared by 5 bases and J by 0 bases, with 8 bases between. The CDR3 runs 14 residues. The chain's CDR3 is CSALDSSGANVLTF. The CDR3 nucleotides read TGCAGTGCTTTAGACTCCTCTGGGGCCAACGTCCTGACTTTC.

This clonotype was picked up many times. This rearrangement joins TRBV7-3 to TRBJ2-1; 9 bases line up with TRBD2. V lost 1 base, J lost 7 bases, and 8 bases stayed unmatched. The germline V gene has CDR1 SGHTA and CDR2 FQGTGA. The CDR3 spans 16 residues. CDR3 region: CASSLIGGGAVNEQFF. The DNA of the CDR3 is TGTGCCAGCAGCTTAATTGGCGGGGGGGCCGTGAATGAGCAGTTCTTC.

The rearrangement joins TRBV28 to TRBJ1-2; maybe TRBD1 (6 bases). The CDR3 is 14 amino acids. The V gene's germline CDR1 is MDHEN and CDR2 SYDVKM. V was clipped by 7 bases and J by 4 bases, with 16 bases between them. CDR3 in DNA: TGTGCCAGCACGCGGGGGGGGCAGATCTATGGCTACACCTTC. Protein sequence: CASTRGGQIYGYTF.

This clonotype was detected many times. This sequence joins TRBV4-1 and TRBJ1-2, with a tentative D call TRBD1 (5 bases). Between the trimmed V and J ends, which lost 3 bases and 2 bases, there was a span of 13 bases. CDR3 size: 15 residues. The germline V gene encodes CDR1 MGHRA and CDR2 YSYEKL. CDR3 sequence reads: CASSQTTESNYGYTF. The CDR3 DNA sequence: TGCGCCAGCAGCCAGACGACAGAATCAAACTATGGCTACACCTTC.

The CDR3 bases are TGTGCCAGCAGCTTTAGGCAGGTGGCCACTGAAGCTTTCTTT. This codes for CASSFRQVATEAFF. The chain employs TRBV7-9 and TRBJ1-1; D ambiguous. Germline V gene lookup returns CDR1 SEHNR and CDR2 FQNEAQ (reference sequence). The CDR3 has 14 residues. Trimming took 3 bases from V and 4 from J, leaving 12 bases between them.

The chain uses TRBV12-3 or TRBV12-4 and TRBJ2-5; D gene ambiguous. CDR3 size: 13 residues. V was trimmed by 3 bases and J by 4 bases, leaving 9 bases between them. The CDR3 DNA reads as TGTGCCAGCAGTTTCGGCAGACCAGAGACCCAGTACTTC. It specifies CASSFGRPETQYF.

The CDR3 region is CASSAIGEQFF. The CDR3 DNA is TGTGCCAGCAGCGCTATCGGCGAGCAGTTCTTC. This chain links TRBV2 with TRBJ2-1; D ambiguous. The CDR3 has 11 residues. The germline gives CDR1 SNHLY, CDR2 FYNNEI. V lost 6 bases, J lost 10 bases, and 10 bases lay in between.

V and J are TRBV6-6 and TRBJ2-1; the match to TRBD2 covers 9 bases. Losses at the gene ends were 4 bases for V and 4 bases for J; bases not matched to a gene: 8. CDR3 size: 16 residues. Per germline, CDR1 MNHNY and CDR2 SVGAGI (reference sequence). CDR3 residues: CASSWMTSGNYNEQFF. CDR3 nucleotide sequence: TGTGCCAGCAGTTGGATGACTAGCGGCAATTACAATGAGCAGTTCTTC.

J is TRBJ2-1 and V is TRBV4-2; D call uncertain. The V gene's germline CDR1 is LGHNA and CDR2 YNFKEQ. V lost 1 base and J 6 bases, leaving 10 bases between the germline ends. CDR3 length: 14 amino acids. The CDR3 coding sequence is TGTGCCAGCAGCCAAGGCAAGATGGCCAATGAGCAGTTCTTC. As protein: CASSQGKMANEQFF.

This clonotype was detected only a few times. J is TRBJ1-5 and V is TRBV5-8, with D unresolved. The CDR3 length is 11 residues. Trimming shortened V by 3 bases and J by 8 bases, and 6 bases separated the two germline ends. CDR1 is SGHTS, CDR2 YDEGEE, per germline. The DNA of the CDR3 is TGTGCCAGCAGCTGGGAGGAGCCCCAGCATTTT. It specifies CASSWEEPQHF.

The table lists this clonotype with a few counts. The chain uses TRBV6-5 and TRBJ2-7, with D unclear. CDR3 size: 13 residues. Looked up from germline, CDR1 is MNHEY and CDR2 is SVGAGI. Trimming shortened V by 2 bases and J by 5 bases, and 10 bases separated the two germline ends. For the CDR3, the DNA is TGTGCCAGCAGTTACGGGCAGCTCAACGAGCAGTACTTC. Encoded protein: CASSYGQLNEQYF.